Following are 3 T cell receptor beta chains from one sample sequenced in a study of Graves' ophthalmopathy and Graves' hyperthyroidism. The authors amplified TCR beta CDR3 regions from RNA transcripts. A first-round RT-PCR used HTBI primers, followed by a second-round multiplex PCR. One entry per CDR3 protein, called by TCRdb with MiXCR from the multiplex PCR reads. This sample has about 370,000 distinct CDR3 sequences; 17% occur once, and the top ten carry roughly 2.3%. Sequencing was done on a sample of peripheral blood. All receptors come from an adult woman with stable Graves' hyperthyroidism.

This clonotype was detected a few times. The rearrangement joins TRBV5-1 to TRBJ2-6; a possible D gene is TRBD1 (5 bases). The CDR3 sequence is 17 residues long. The ends were cut back, 4 bases at V and 0 bases at J, with 14 bases in the middle. Germline V CDR1 and CDR2: SGHRS, YFSETQ. In DNA, the CDR3 is TGCGCCAGCAGCGGAGTAGGACAAATCTCTGGGGCCAACGTCCTGACTTTC. It yields the protein CASSGVGQISGANVLTF.

This clonotype showed up many times. The rearrangement joins TRBV6-1 to TRBJ2-5; tentatively, D is TRBD1 or TRBD2 (5 bases each). Trimming removed 6 bases at V and 0 bases at J, with 8 bases between. The germline CDR1 and CDR2 sequences are MNHNS and SASEGT. The CDR3 is 13 residues long. The CDR3 region has the DNA TGTGCCAGCAGCGGGGACCACCAAGAGACCCAGTACTTC. Residues: CASSGDHQETQYF.

This clonotype was seen repeatedly, ten times or more. The chain has TRBV4-2 and TRBJ2-2; 10 nucleotides agree with TRBD2. Per the germline V gene, CDR1 is LGHNA and CDR2 is YNFKEQ. The CDR3 is 17 amino acids. V shed 4 bases and J 1 base; nucleotides not matched to a gene: 6. In DNA form, the CDR3 reads TGTGCCAGCAGCCCCAGGACTAGCGGAAAGAACACCGGGGAGCTGTTTTTT. Residues: CASSPRTSGKNTGELFF.